The entry below describes one TCR beta chain. Its antigen is not known. Nashville, Tennessee was home to all donors, each a Caucasian adult. Germline V gene lookup returns CDR1 SEHNR and CDR2 FQNEAQ (reference sequence). The CDR3 extends over 16 amino acids. V lost 4 bases and J lost 2; bases outside the gene matches: 5. This record comes from a study of shared clonotypes between healthy human individuals. This was a deep-level run. An even split of each subset's genomic DNA across several immunoSEQ plates was performed. Clones were read by immunoSEQ multiplex PCR, and TCRdb kept only the in-frame ones, dropping some. Among over 2 million clones listed, 85% to 95% were seen once. Study-level results: An anticipated effect of sequencing depth on clonotype sharing among donors was recognized.

This chain links TRBV7-9 with TRBJ2-7; 13 nucleotides match TRBD2. Sequenced sample: naive CD4+ T cells sorted from blood. Subset described: CD45RA+ positively selected. The clonotype comes from a man aged 18-30 years in good health. CDR3 sequence reads: CASSSRTSGSAYEQYF. CDR3 nucleotides: TGTGCCAGCAGCTCGCGGACTAGCGGGAGCGCCTACGAGCAGTACTTC. The whole variable domain, filled in from reference TRBV7-9 and TRBJ2-7, reads DTGVSQNPRHKITKRGQNVTFRCDPISEHNRLYWYRQTLGQGPEFLTYFQNEAQLEKSRLLSDRFSAERPKGSFSTLEIQRTEQGDSAMYLCASSSRTSGSAYEQYFGPGTRLTVT.